One sample yielded the 5 T cell receptor beta chains listed below, sequenced in a study of T cells in tumors after PD-1 blockade. Produced via immunoSEQ multiplex PCR; TCRdb's table is partial and in-frame only. The sample lists 34,000 or so clones; 73% were seen once. Here the sequenced sample was PBMCs, taken after anti-PD-1 treatment. The receptors were sampled from a human donor with basal cell carcinoma.

The rearrangement uses TRBV7-9 and TRBJ1-2; D gene uncertain. CDR1 and CDR2 from the germline V gene are SEHNR and FQNEAQ (reference sequence). V was clipped by 5 bases and J by 0 bases, with 13 bases between them. The CDR3 has 15 amino acids. This CDR3 is CASSLSNGANYGYTF. The CDR3 DNA is TGTGCCAGCAGCCTATCGAATGGGGCTAACTATGGCTACACCTTC.

The chain combines TRBV11-3 with TRBJ2-2; D is uncertain. Trimming cost V 2 bases and J 7 bases, with 8 bases left between them. There are 13 residues in the CDR3. Germline V gene data show CDR1 as SGHNT and CDR2 as YENEEA. CDR3: CASSLSMDGELFF. The CDR3, as DNA: TGTGCCAGCAGCTTATCCATGGACGGGGAGCTGTTTTTT.

The CDR3: CASSSRQGANSGANVLTF. The CDR3 DNA reads as TGTGCCAGCAGTTCAAGACAGGGAGCCAACTCTGGGGCCAACGTCCTGACTTTC. V is TRBV28 and J is TRBJ2-6; 7 bases are shared with TRBD1. There are 18 residues in the CDR3. Germline CDR1 MDHEN, CDR2 SYDVKM. Trimming took 4 bases from V and 0 from J; bases not matched to a gene: 9.

The chain has TRBV6-2 or TRBV6-3 and TRBJ2-7; D call uncertain. The CDR3 is 12 residues long. Germline values: CDR1 MNHEY, CDR2 SVGEGT. The ends were cut back, 6 bases at V and 3 bases at J, with 9 bases in the middle. CDR3 in DNA: TGTGCCAGCAGCCCCGTACGCTACGAGCAGTACTTC. It encodes CASSPVRYEQYF.

The CDR3 nucleotides read TGTGCCAGCAGTGCCCGACAGGGGGGCACTGAAGCTTTCTTT. Protein: CASSARQGGTEAFF. The J gene is TRBJ1-1, the V gene TRBV6-2 or TRBV6-3; 9 positions match TRBD1. The germline V gene has CDR1 MNHEY and CDR2 SVGEGT. The CDR3 contains 14 residues. The trim removed 5 bases at V and 4 bases at J, leaving 5 bases unmatched.